This record looks at one TCR beta chain sequence and its context. This sample is drawn from a study of blood T cell repertoires in COVID-19. Study at large: PBMCs, B-cell-depleted T cells, or T cells provided the cDNA or gDNA that made up the material.

This CDR3 spans 14 amino acids. Losses at the gene ends were 5 bases for V and 4 bases for J; bases not matched to a gene: 3. The germline V gene encodes CDR1 KGHDR and CDR2 SFDVKD. Method: immunoSEQ multiplex PCR; TCRdb's copy keeps in-frame clones and lacks some. This repertoire shows about 180,000 clones, under 85% found once; its top ten account for 9.8%. The chain recombines TRBV24-1 with TRBJ2-2; 7 bases match TRBD1. The sample consisted of peripheral blood. The TCR originated in a woman of 80 years or more with acute or convalescent COVID-19. CDR3 region: CATSGAGGTGELFF. CDR3 bases: TGTGCCACCAGTGGTGCAGGGGGCACCGGGGAGCTGTTTTTT.